This TCR beta chain derives from a study of CD8+ T cells in alopecia areata. Study findings and constraints: Besides other cells, scalp samples also yield sequences of resident alphabeta T cells from normal skin.

The CDR3 sequence is 15 residues long. V shed 5 bases and J shed 4 bases, with 15 bases lying between them. The germline V gene encodes CDR1 SGHTA and CDR2 FQGTGA. Points on this clone: Its antigen is still unknown.

Isolation of CD4+ and CD8+ T cells from PBMCs was achieved by sorting. Reverse transcribed after extraction, RNA yielded cDNA as the sequencing template. Sequenced by immunoSEQ multiplex PCR; TCRdb stores in-frame clones only, minus some. The sample lists 90,000 to 150,000 clones; less than 70% were seen once. The chain links TRBV7-3 to TRBJ2-1, with D unresolved. Sequenced: CD4+ T cells sorted from blood. The TCR comes from a human donor in good health. CDR3 residues: CASSPIAAQYNEQFF. The CDR3 region has the DNA TGTGCCAGCAGCCCCATAGCAGCCCAATACAATGAGCAGTTCTTC. Full variable domain (missing parts from reference TRBV7-3 and TRBJ2-1): GAGVSQTPSNKVTEKGKYVELRCDPISGHTALYWYRQSLGQGPEFLIYFQGTGAADDSGLPNDRFFAVRPEGSVSTLKIQRTERGDSAVYLCASSPIAAQYNEQFFGPGTRLTVL.